The 25 T cell receptor beta chains presented below share a single source sample, sequenced in a study of T cell repertoires in cytomegalovirus infection. Antigen specificity for these receptors is unknown. TCRdb ran MiXCR on the reads and lists one entry per CDR3 protein. The profile covers approximately 260,000 distinct CDR3 sequences, with about 20% appearing a single time and approximately 19% taken by the ten largest. Material: cultured PBMCs, obtained from culture after CMV antigen stimulation. These receptors all come from a human donor in good health (CMV status not recorded). Some clones in this sample may be carry-over from other donors' samples.

The J gene is TRBJ2-3, the V gene TRBV13; D not certain. The CDR3 is 15 residues long. CDR1 PRHDT and CDR2 FYEKMQ come from the germline V gene (reference sequence). Trimming pared 6 bases from V and 7 bases from J, leaving 20 bases between. As DNA, the CDR3 is TGTGCCAGCAGTCTCGCCAGTCTCATAGGTTATACGCAGTATTTT. Protein sequence: CASSLASLIGYTQYF.

This chain links TRBV20-1 with TRBJ2-5, with 7 bases lining up with TRBD2. Germline CDR1 and CDR2: DFQATT and SNEGSKA (reference sequence). V was clipped by 2 bases and J by 3 bases; unmatched bases: 6. The CDR3 has 14 residues. The CDR3 DNA is TGCAGTGCTAGACACGCTAGCGGAAAAGAGACCCAGTACTTC. Amino acid sequence: CSARHASGKETQYF.

There are a few counts of this clonotype. The CDR3 coding sequence is TGCAGTGCTAGTATGGCAGGGGCATCACCCCTCCACTTT. This gives the protein CSASMAGASPLHF. The chain couples TRBV20-1 to TRBJ1-6; D is perhaps TRBD1 (6 bases). This CDR3 contains 13 residues. V was shortened by 3 bases and J by 10 bases, with 13 bases between the two germline ends. In germline, CDR1 is DFQATT, CDR2 SNEGSKA (reference sequence).

V usage is TRBV25-1 and J usage is TRBJ2-3, with unresolved D. This CDR3 spans 16 amino acids. The V end was cut by 6 bases, the J end by 8 bases, with 24 bases between. Germline loops: CDR1 MGHDK, CDR2 SYGVNS. The CDR3 bases are TGTGCCAGCAGCCTGCCTGCGGCCCTTGGGCATGGTACGCAGTATTTT. Its protein is CASSLPAALGHGTQYF.

This chain joins TRBV12-3 or TRBV12-4 and TRBJ2-1; TRBD2 matches at 8 bases. V lost 4 bases, J lost 9 bases, and 5 bases stayed unmatched. This CDR3 is built from 13 residues. The CDR3 DNA reads as TGTGCCAGCAGTTCAGGACTAGCCGGTGAGCAGTTCTTC. It is translated as CASSSGLAGEQFF.

The rearrangement links TRBV6-6 to TRBJ2-2; D ambiguous. Germline values: CDR1 MNHNY, CDR2 SVGAGI (reference sequence). The germline V and J ends were trimmed by 6 bases and 8 bases, with 4 bases remaining between them. This CDR3 comprises 10 residues. The CDR3 is CASRRGELFF. CDR3 DNA: TGTGCCAGCAGACGAGGGGAGCTGTTTTTT.

V and J are TRBV12-3 or TRBV12-4 and TRBJ2-5; 8 bases agree with TRBD2. Germline trimming cut 5 bases from V and 2 bases from J; bases unmatched to any gene: 1. This CDR3 has 13 amino acids. The CDR3 is CASSQRGQETQYF. The DNA of the CDR3 is TGTGCCAGCAGTCAGCGGGGGCAAGAGACCCAGTACTTC.

The sample holds a few counts of this clonotype. The chain recombines TRBV6-2 or TRBV6-3 with TRBJ2-5; 7 bases are a match to TRBD2. Germline CDR1 is MNHEY and CDR2 is SVGEGT. The CDR3 spans 19 residues. V dropped 0 bases and J dropped 0; count of bases not matched to a gene: 13. The CDR3 DNA sequence: TGTGCCAGCAGTTACTCGACCCTAGCGGACCGCAGGTACCAAGAGACCCAGTACTTC. Its protein is CASSYSTLADRRYQETQYF.

The chain has TRBV2 and TRBJ1-5, with D unresolved. Deletions cut 7 bases from V and 2 bases from J, with 12 bases between. CDR1 and CDR2 from the germline V gene are SNHLY and FYNNEI. The CDR3 has 14 amino acids. CDR3 amino acids: CASTLLGRNQPQHF. As DNA, the CDR3 is TGTGCCAGCACTCTCCTGGGTCGCAATCAGCCCCAGCATTTT.

Many counts were recorded for this clonotype. The chain is built from TRBV15 and TRBJ2-1; 13 nucleotides align to TRBD2. Unmatched junction bases numbered 6, after V lost 1 base and J lost 9 bases. Germline V lookup: CDR1 LNHNV, CDR2 YYDKDF (reference sequence). There are 16 residues in the CDR3. The CDR3 sequence: CATSRAGLAGETEQFF. The CDR3 bases are TGTGCCACCAGCAGAGCAGGACTAGCGGGAGAGACTGAGCAGTTCTTC.

V and J are TRBV12-3 or TRBV12-4 and TRBJ2-5, with TRBD2 matching over 7 bases. The V segment lost 3 bases and the J segment 7 bases; nucleotides outside the gene matches: 14. This CDR3 has 16 residues. CDR3 amino acids: CASSFSMSGIVGTQYF. The CDR3 DNA follows: TGTGCCAGCAGTTTTTCAATGAGCGGGATCGTTGGGACCCAGTACTTC.

This clonotype occurred a few times. This rearrangement joins TRBV9 to TRBJ1-1; 7 nucleotides agree with TRBD1. CDR1 is SGDLS, CDR2 YYNGEE, per germline. V shed 0 bases and J 1 base; nucleotides not matched to a gene: 3. The CDR3 contains 15 residues. The CDR3 nucleotides are TGTGCCAGCAGCGTAGGGGACAGCTGGAACACTGAAGCTTTCTTT. Its protein product is CASSVGDSWNTEAFF.

The rearrangement joins TRBV7-2 to TRBJ2-5; the D gene is possibly TRBD2 (6 bases). The CDR3 has 14 amino acids. V dropped 8 bases and J dropped 7 bases, with 20 bases sitting between them. CDR1 and CDR2 from the germline V gene are SGHTA and FQGNSA. This CDR3 reads CASGKNGGLGTQYF. The CDR3 bases are TGTGCCAGCGGCAAGAACGGAGGGTTGGGGACCCAGTACTTC.

This clonotype appeared many times. The V gene is TRBV12-3 or TRBV12-4, the J gene TRBJ1-5, with a weak D call TRBD1 (5 bases). CDR3 length: 14 amino acids. The V gene lost 2 bases and the J gene lost 6 bases, with 11 bases spanning the gap. Written as DNA, the CDR3 is TGTGCCAGCAGTTTATTCCCAGGGATTCAGCCCCAGCATTTT. It translates to CASSLFPGIQPQHF.

The rearrangement links TRBV2 to TRBJ2-7, with D possibly being TRBD1 or TRBD2 (5 bases each). V was cut by 8 bases and J by 1 base, with 12 bases left in between. The CDR3 length is 13 residues. CDR1 is SNHLY and CDR2 is FYNNEI in the germline V gene. The DNA of the CDR3 is TGTGCCAGCGTCGGGGACCAGTCCTACGAGCAGTACTTC. It specifies CASVGDQSYEQYF.

The rearrangement uses TRBV6-5 and TRBJ2-7; D perhaps matches TRBD2 (6 bases). CDR3 size: 11 residues. CDR1 and CDR2 (germline): MNHEY, SVGAGI. V lost 10 bases and J lost 4, with 11 bases in between. The DNA for the CDR3 is TGTGCCACCAACCGGGGGTACGAGCAGTACTTC. Translating it yields CATNRGYEQYF.

This chain connects TRBV20-1 to TRBJ1-1, with no clear D. Trimming pared 3 bases from V and 1 base from J, leaving 9 bases between. This CDR3 is built from 13 residues. Germline V gene lookup returns CDR1 DFQATT and CDR2 SNEGSKA (reference sequence). The CDR3 nucleotides read TGCAGTGCTAGGGGATTCCAGAACACTGAAGCTTTCTTT. It codes for CSARGFQNTEAFF.

This clonotype was counted a few times. This chain's CDR3 is CASSLAPRVVDTQYF. CDR3 in DNA: TGCGCCAGCAGCTTGGCTCCCAGGGTGGTGGATACGCAGTATTTT. This chain uses TRBV5-1 with TRBJ2-3; D perhaps matches TRBD1 (5 bases). Germline V gives CDR1 SGHRS, CDR2 YFSETQ. This CDR3 is built from 15 residues. The ends were cut back, 0 bases at V and 6 bases at J, with 14 bases in the middle. Based on the CDR3 plus reference TRBV5-1 and TRBJ2-3, the full variable domain is KAGVTQTPRYLIKTRGQQVTLSCSPISGHRSVSWYQQTPGQGLQFLFEYFSETQRNKGNFPGRFSGRQFSNSRSEMNVSTLELGDSALYLCASSLAPRVVDTQYFGPGTRLTVL.

V and J are TRBV12-3 or TRBV12-4 and TRBJ2-1; D assignment may be TRBD1 or TRBD2 (5 bases each). The CDR3 consists of 14 residues. V was trimmed by 6 bases and J by 4 bases, leaving 13 bases between them. The CDR3 coding sequence is TGTGCCAGCAGGGGGGACCAGCCTTACAATGAGCAGTTCTTC. Protein product: CASRGDQPYNEQFF.

The chain couples TRBV4-1 to TRBJ2-1, with D possibly matching TRBD2 (5 bases). V lost 3 bases, J lost 7 bases, and 13 bases lay in between. The germline CDR1 and CDR2 sequences are MGHRA and YSYEKL. The CDR3 covers 14 residues. CDR3 coding DNA: TGCGCCAGCAGCCAGGAGCGGTTTGGGAATGAGCAGTTCTTC. Translated: CASSQERFGNEQFF.

The chain joins TRBV7-9 to TRBJ2-5; D tentatively fits TRBD1 or TRBD2 (5 bases each). Germline lookup yields CDR1 SEHNR and CDR2 FQNEAQ (reference sequence). This CDR3 is 15 amino acids long. The V end lost 1 base, the J end lost 2 bases, and 11 bases lay between the germline ends. CDR3 nucleotide sequence: TGTGCCAGCAGCTTAGTCGGGGCCATGCAAGAGACCCAGTACTTC. It specifies CASSLVGAMQETQYF.

A few counts support this clonotype. The chain carries TRBV11-2 and TRBJ2-1, with 9 bases fitting TRBD2. The CDR3 totals 15 residues. V lost 0 bases and J lost 7; bases outside the gene matches: 4. Germline-derived CDR1 and CDR2 are SGHAT and FQNNGV. CDR3 DNA sequence: TGTGCCAGCAGCTTAGAGGGACTAGCCGAGAATGAGCAGTTCTTC. Residues: CASSLEGLAENEQFF.

This clonotype came up a few times. The chain joins TRBV7-9 to TRBJ1-2; 7 bases map to TRBD1. From germline, CDR1 is SEHNR and CDR2 FQNEAQ (reference sequence). CDR3 size: 13 residues. With 4 bases clipped from V and 3 bases from J, the junction kept 2 bases outside the gene matches. DNA of the CDR3: TGTGCCAGCAGCTCTCAGGGGGACTATGGCTACACCTTC. Translating gives CASSSQGDYGYTF.

The chain links TRBV12-3 or TRBV12-4 to TRBJ1-2; the D is unclear. The germline V and J ends were trimmed by 5 bases and 7 bases, with 17 bases remaining between them. There are 14 residues in the CDR3. The CDR3 here is CASSPRSRGGGYTF. As DNA, the CDR3 is TGTGCCAGCAGTCCGCGGTCGCGAGGAGGTGGCTACACCTTC.

The sample holds many counts of this clonotype. This sequence joins TRBV7-2 and TRBJ1-4, with D hard to call. CDR1 is SGHTA, CDR2 FQGNSA, per germline. V was shortened by 4 bases and J by 11 bases, with 11 bases between the two germline ends. CDR3 length: 12 residues. The CDR3 nucleotides are TGTGCCAGCAGCTCAGACCGGAGGAAACTGTTTTTT. This gives the protein CASSSDRRKLFF.